The rows below give T cell receptor beta chains drawn from one sample of a study of Ad26.COV2.S vaccination and SARS-CoV-2 variants. Sequencing was performed with immunoSEQ multiplex PCR; in TCRdb, only in-frame clones are kept and a portion is missing. The sample has 300,000 to 400,000 clones; 90% are singletons. The source was peripheral blood, collected in a trial of Ad26.COV2.S vaccine versus placebo. Receptors were obtained from a person between 18 and 60 years old who received the Ad26.COV2.S COVID-19 vaccine or a placebo. Each CDR3 is given with its conserved first and last residue. Each record gives: J gene, clone size, CDR3 length, D gene, V gene, CDR3 protein, CDR3 DNA. The D gene is left open where the match is weak. Clone size, where shown, is once, few, many, or a class for clones that have expanded.

TRBJ1-1,NA,14,NA,TRBV13,CASSLPSLNTEAFF,TGTGCCAGCAGCCTCCCTAGCCTGAACACTGAAGCTTTCTTT
TRBJ2-6,NA,14,TRBD1,TRBV28,CASRDRSGANVLTF,TGTGCCAGCAGGGACAGGTCTGGGGCCAACGTCCTGACTTTC
TRBJ2-5,NA,15,TRBD2,TRBV19,CASSIVGSGRETQYF,TGTGCCAGTAGTATAGTGGGTAGCGGGAGGGAGACCCAGTACTTC
TRBJ1-1,NA,11,NA,TRBV12-3/TRBV12-4,CASSPGFEAFF,TGTGCCAGCTCCCCAGGCTTTGAAGCTTTCTTT
TRBJ2-3,NA,12,NA,TRBV30,CAWSMGSDTQYF,TGTGCCTGGAGTATGGGGTCAGATACGCAGTATTTT
TRBJ2-5,NA,16,TRBD2,TRBV7-6,CASSLVGLAGKETQYF,TGTGCCAGCAGCTTAGTCGGGCTAGCGGGGAAGGAGACCCAGTACTTC
TRBJ1-1,NA,11,NA,TRBV29-1,CSVVIRAEAFF,TGCAGCGTTGTAATTCGTGCTGAAGCTTTCTTT
TRBJ1-1,NA,14,NA,TRBV3-1/TRBV3-2,CASSTRFTDPEAFF,TGTGCCAGCAGCACAAGATTTACAGACCCTGAAGCTTTCTTT
TRBJ2-5,once,14,NA,TRBV5-1,CASSLVDSQETQYF,TGCGCCAGCAGCTTGGTCGATAGTCAAGAGACCCAGTACTTC
TRBJ1-2,many,16,NA,TRBV6-5,CASSYGLGPHNYGYTF,TGTGCCAGCAGTTACGGCCTGGGACCCCATAACTATGGCTACACCTTC
TRBJ2-1,NA,16,NA,TRBV3-1/TRBV3-2,CASSKSRRGPLNEQFF,TGTGCCAGCAGCAAGTCTCGGCGGGGCCCCCTAAATGAGCAGTTCTTC
TRBJ1-1,NA,18,TRBD1,TRBV10-3,CAIAPPRGLEGGGAEAFF,TGTGCCATCGCTCCTCCCAGGGGGCTCGAGGGTGGAGGTGCTGAAGCTTTCTTT
TRBJ2-1,NA,14,NA,TRBV7-9,CASSPVTGRHEQFF,TGTGCCAGCAGCCCCGTCACAGGGAGGCATGAGCAGTTCTTC
TRBJ1-2,NA,16,TRBD1,TRBV13,CASSPYLDREQDGYTF,TGTGCCAGCAGCCCTTACCTCGACAGGGAACAGGATGGCTACACCTTC
TRBJ1-1,NA,14,NA,TRBV2,CASRLTGGNTEAFF,TGTGCCAGCAGACTGACAGGCGGGAACACTGAAGCTTTCTTT
TRBJ2-1,NA,15,TRBD2,TRBV19,CASSPRPSGYNEQFF,TGTGCCAGTAGTCCCCGCCCTAGCGGATACAATGAGCAGTTCTTC
TRBJ2-1,once,14,NA,TRBV6-5,CASSWGARYNEQFF,TGTGCCAGCAGTTGGGGGGCACGTTACAATGAGCAGTTCTTC
TRBJ2-1,NA,13,TRBD2,TRBV30,CAWSTLAGALQFF,TGTGCCTGGAGTACCCTAGCGGGGGCTTTGCAGTTCTTC
TRBJ1-2,NA,14,TRBD1,TRBV5-8,CASSLGQGIYGYTF,TGTGCCAGCAGCTTGGGACAGGGAATCTATGGCTACACCTTC
TRBJ2-7,NA,12,NA,TRBV27,CASNEQGGEQYF,TGTGCCAGCAATGAGCAGGGTGGCGAGCAGTACTTC
TRBJ1-2,NA,14,TRBD1,TRBV28,CASSRTGINYGYTF,TGTGCCAGCAGCCGGACAGGGATTAACTATGGCTACACCTTC
TRBJ2-5,NA,16,TRBD2,TRBV29-1,CSVESAGGPLLETQYF,TGCAGCGTTGAATCTGCGGGGGGGCCCCTTCTTGAGACCCAGTACTTC
TRBJ1-6,NA,14,NA,TRBV18,CASSPVSVNSPLHF,TGTGCCAGCTCACCGGTATCAGTGAATTCACCCCTCCACTTT
TRBJ1-2,NA,13,NA,TRBV18,CASSPSGNYGYTF,TGTGCCAGCTCACCCTCAGGGAACTATGGCTACACCTTC
TRBJ1-1,NA,14,TRBD1,TRBV10-2,CASSDYRGISEAFF,TGCGCCAGCAGTGATTACAGGGGGATATCTGAAGCTTTCTTT
TRBJ1-1,NA,15,TRBD1,TRBV19,CASSIMDRENTEAFF,TGTGCCAGTAGTATAATGGACAGGGAGAACACTGAAGCTTTCTTT
TRBJ1-2,NA,15,NA,TRBV19,CASSMLVDASYGYTF,TGTGCCAGTAGTATGCTCGTGGACGCCTCCTATGGCTACACCTTC
TRBJ2-5,NA,15,TRBD1,TRBV15,CATSLGTGGKETQYF,TGTGCCACCAGCCTGGGGACAGGGGGAAAAGAGACCCAGTACTTC
TRBJ2-1,NA,14,NA,TRBV24-1,CATSDLRQNNEQFF,TGTGCCACCAGTGATTTACGGCAGAACAATGAGCAGTTCTTC
TRBJ1-1,NA,16,NA,TRBV5-6,CASTPSLRVLNTEAFF,TGTGCCAGCACCCCATCCCTCAGGGTACTGAACACTGAAGCTTTCTTT
TRBJ1-6,NA,14,NA,TRBV3-1/TRBV3-2,CASSQDIGGSPLHF,TGTGCCAGCAGCCAAGATATTGGCGGATCACCCCTCCACTTT
TRBJ1-1,NA,15,NA,TRBV4-1,CASSQEPGRNTEAFF,TGCGCCAGCAGCCAAGAGCCCGGACGAAACACTGAAGCTTTCTTT
TRBJ2-2,once,13,NA,TRBV5-1,CASSLSTTGELFF,TGCGCCAGCAGCTTGTCTACCACCGGGGAGCTGTTTTTT
TRBJ2-7,NA,15,TRBD1,TRBV6-5,CASSYTGTGFYEQYF,TGTGCCAGCAGTTACACCGGGACAGGGTTCTACGAGCAGTACTTC
TRBJ1-2,NA,16,NA,TRBV7-2,CASSFPRVGLNYGYTF,TGTGCCAGCAGCTTCCCGAGAGTCGGTTTAAACTATGGCTACACCTTC
TRBJ1-1,NA,16,TRBD1,TRBV5-8,CASRARQGEWNTEAFF,TGTGCCAGCAGGGCGAGACAGGGAGAATGGAACACTGAAGCTTTCTTT
TRBJ1-5,NA,14,TRBD1,TRBV7-2,CASSSQGGYQPQHF,TGTGCCAGCAGCTCCCAGGGGGGGTATCAGCCCCAGCATTTT
TRBJ2-7,NA,14,NA,TRBV15,CATSRDLQGGEQYF,TGTGCCACCAGCAGAGATCTTCAGGGAGGAGAGCAGTACTTC
TRBJ2-7,NA,14,TRBD2,TRBV6-5,CASSYEGSGGEQYF,TGTGCCAGCAGTTACGAGGGGTCGGGGGGCGAGCAGTACTTC
TRBJ2-7,NA,14,TRBD1,TRBV28,CASISGQGAYEQYF,TGTGCCAGCATCTCAGGACAGGGGGCTTACGAGCAGTACTTC
TRBJ1-2,NA,15,TRBD1,TRBV27,CASSSRTGVVHGYTF,TGTGCCAGCAGTTCCAGGACAGGGGTTGTCCATGGCTACACCTTC
TRBJ2-1,NA,17,TRBD2,TRBV6-1,CASSARTSGTPQGEQFF,TGTGCCAGCAGTGCACGGACTAGCGGGACCCCACAGGGGGAGCAGTTCTTC
TRBJ1-1,NA,15,NA,TRBV13,CASSFGLGRNTEAFF,TGTGCCAGCAGCTTCGGACTGGGACGGAACACTGAAGCTTTCTTT
TRBJ2-3,NA,16,NA,TRBV7-7,CASSPLGGTSTDTQYF,TGTGCCAGCAGCCCGTTAGGGGGGACTAGCACAGATACGCAGTATTTT
TRBJ2-7,NA,19,NA,TRBV12-5,CASGPSLGVSGHNTYEQYF,TGTGCTAGTGGTCCATCCCTGGGGGTTTCGGGACATAACACCTACGAGCAGTACTTC
TRBJ2-1,NA,14,TRBD1,TRBV13,CASTEDRSGNEQFF,TGTGCCAGCACCGAGGACAGGTCCGGCAATGAGCAGTTCTTC
TRBJ1-1,few,13,NA,TRBV19,CASRWTENTEAFF,TGTGCCAGTCGCTGGACAGAGAACACTGAAGCTTTCTTT
TRBJ1-1,NA,13,NA,TRBV30,CAWTGQMNTEAFF,TGTGCCTGGACAGGACAGATGAACACTGAAGCTTTCTTT
TRBJ2-2,NA,14,NA,TRBV3-1/TRBV3-2,CASSDQGSTGELFF,TGTGCCAGCAGCGACCAGGGAAGCACCGGGGAGCTGTTTTTT